What follows are 4 T cell receptor beta chains derived from one specimen sequenced in a study of T cells of healthy individuals. TCRdb used MiXCR to reprocess the 5' RACE reads, holding one entry per CDR3 protein. Of around 100,000 distinct CDR3 sequences listed, 17% are singletons. The receptors come from a human donor in good health.

This clonotype was observed many times. CDR3 nucleotide sequence: TGTGCCAGCAGCTCGCTAGCGGGAGGATACAATGAGCAGTTCTTC. Encoded protein: CASSSLAGGYNEQFF. The chain combines TRBV11-2 with TRBJ2-1, with 11 bases aligning to TRBD2. The length of the CDR3 is 15 residues. V lost 4 bases and J lost 4; bases outside the gene matches: 3. Looked up from germline, CDR1 is SGHAT and CDR2 is FQNNGV.

This clonotype was seen ten or more times. The V gene is TRBV20-1, the J gene TRBJ2-7, with D perhaps being TRBD1 or TRBD2 (5 bases each). CDR1 is DFQATT and CDR2 is SNEGSKA in the germline V gene (reference sequence). The V and J ends lost 5 bases and 0 bases respectively, with 23 bases between them. The CDR3 covers 17 residues. The DNA of the CDR3 is TGCAGTGCTGTGAGGGACGGGGCAACGCTCAGCTCCTACGAGCAGTACTTC. It specifies CSAVRDGATLSSYEQYF.

This clonotype has a handful of counts. The chain has TRBV2 and TRBJ1-1, with D possibly matching TRBD1 (5 bases). Looked up from germline, CDR1 is SNHLY and CDR2 is FYNNEI. V lost 7 bases to trimming and J lost 5 bases, with 14 bases between them. This CDR3 has 13 residues. CDR3 sequence (DNA): TGTGCCAGCAATAGACAGCCGAGGACTGAAGCTTTCTTT. Translation: CASNRQPRTEAFF.

The V and J genes are TRBV10-3 and TRBJ2-1, with D possibly matching TRBD2 (5 bases). V shed 0 bases and J shed 6 bases, with 12 bases lying between them. CDR3 size: 15 residues. Germline lookup yields CDR1 ENHRY and CDR2 SYGVKD. Here the CDR3 reads CAISESSGGANEQFF. The CDR3 DNA sequence: TGTGCCATCAGTGAGTCGAGCGGTGGTGCCAATGAGCAGTTCTTC.